Listed below are T cell receptor beta chains from one sample, sequenced in a study of early T cells in non-severe SARS-CoV-2 infection. Using its own MiXCR run on the 5' RACE reads, TCRdb lists one record per CDR3 protein. The data hold approximately 66,000 distinct CDR3 sequences, with around 14% observed a single time. Sequencing was performed on whole blood. These receptors were obtained from an adult who was a healthcare worker with PCR-confirmed SARS-CoV-2 infection or an uninfected control (not recorded which). Both conserved end residues are part of each CDR3. The order of the fields is V gene, D gene, J gene, clone size, CDR3 length, CDR3 DNA, CDR3 protein. A D gene is named only where the DNA matches it firmly. Clone size is given for some rows only: seen once, a few or many times, or a class if the clone is expanded.

TRBV29-1,NA,TRBJ2-3,many,15,TGCAGCGTCCGCGGCGCGGGGCCTAGCACAGATACGCAGTATTTT,CSVRGAGPSTDTQYF
TRBV2,TRBD2,TRBJ2-1,few,15,TGTGCCAGCAGCGCTGGGACTAGCGGGAGCTATGAGCAGTTCTTC,CASSAGTSGSYEQFF
TRBV6-1,NA,TRBJ2-7,NA,13,TGTGCCAGCAGTTTGTCCCGCTCCTACGAGCAGTACTTC,CASSLSRSYEQYF
TRBV7-2,NA,TRBJ2-5,medium-sized,12,TGTGCCAGCAGCTTTAACCAAGAGACCCAGTACTTC,CASSFNQETQYF
TRBV20-1,NA,TRBJ2-5,many,12,TGCAGTGCTAGGGCCCGGTGGGGGGCCCAGTACTTC,CSARARWGAQYF
TRBV9,NA,TRBJ2-3,few,14,TGTGCCAGCAGCGTAGTGGGCTACACAGATACGCAGTATTTT,CASSVVGYTDTQYF
TRBV5-1,NA,TRBJ2-1,many,12,TGCGCCAGCAGCTTCGTGGGCGATGAGCAGTTCTTC,CASSFVGDEQFF
TRBV4-1,NA,TRBJ1-2,many,16,TGCGCCAGCAGCCAAGACCCCGCCGGGGCTCATTTGAGCTACACCTTC,CASSQDPAGAHLSYTF
TRBV5-1,NA,TRBJ1-2,NA,16,TGCGCCAGCAGTTTAGGGGCCGGACCGAGAGTCGATGGCTACACCTTC,CASSLGAGPRVDGYTF
TRBV20-1,TRBD2,TRBJ2-5,NA,17,TGCAGTGCTAGAGAAAGCCCGACTAGCGGGGTTCGTAAGACCCAGTACTTC,CSARESPTSGVRKTQYF
TRBV7-2,NA,TRBJ2-4,NA,15,TGTGCCAGCAGCTTACAGGGCGTAGCCAAAAACATTCAGTACTTC,CASSLQGVAKNIQYF
TRBV12-3/TRBV12-4,TRBD1,TRBJ1-5,NA,15,TGTGCCAGCAGTGTGACAGGGGGCTTGCGCCAGCCCCAGCATTTT,CASSVTGGLRQPQHF
TRBV7-2,TRBD1,TRBJ1-6,few,16,TGTGCCAGCAGCTCCGGACAGGGCTCCTATAATTCACCCCTCCACTTT,CASSSGQGSYNSPLHF
TRBV20-1,NA,TRBJ1-3,many,13,TGCAGTGCTAGTGCGGATTCTGGAAACACCATATATTTT,CSASADSGNTIYF
TRBV6-1,NA,TRBJ1-2,few,14,TGTGCCAGCTTAGAGAGGGGGGAACGCGGTGGCTACACCTTC,CASLERGERGGYTF
TRBV6-1,NA,TRBJ2-1,many,17,TGTGCCAGCAGTGAAGCCCGAGTCGTCCCGCAAGTTGGGGAGCAGTTCTTC,CASSEARVVPQVGEQFF
TRBV29-1,NA,TRBJ2-6,NA,14,TGCAGCGTTGATGGCGGCCCTGGGGCCAACGTCCTGACTTTC,CSVDGGPGANVLTF
TRBV7-8,NA,TRBJ2-1,many,12,TGTGCCAGCAGCTTAGGATGGGATGAGCAGTTCTTC,CASSLGWDEQFF
TRBV5-1,NA,TRBJ1-5,few,14,TGCGCCAGCAGAGAAGGTACGGGCGAACAGCCCCAGCATTTT,CASREGTGEQPQHF
TRBV18,NA,TRBJ1-1,many,14,TGTGCCAGCTCACGCATCGGAGGGGTGGTTGAAGCTTTCTTT,CASSRIGGVVEAFF
TRBV5-1,NA,TRBJ2-3,many,16,TGCGCCAGCAGCTTGAATGGGGGGGCAGATGGAGATACGCAGTATTTT,CASSLNGGADGDTQYF
TRBV7-8,TRBD2,TRBJ2-1,few,17,TGTGCCAGCAGCTTGCGGGCACTAGCGGGGATTTACAATGAGCAGTTCTTC,CASSLRALAGIYNEQFF
TRBV10-3,TRBD2,TRBJ2-7,NA,15,TGTGCCATCAGTGAGTCCCAGCGGGAGACCTACGAGCAGTACTTC,CAISESQRETYEQYF
TRBV4-2,TRBD1,TRBJ2-7,few,16,TGTGCCAGCAGCCAAGACGGGGACAGGGGAGGCTACGAGCAGTACTTC,CASSQDGDRGGYEQYF
TRBV13,TRBD2,TRBJ2-1,many,15,TGTGCCAGCAGTTTTAGACTAGCGTTGTACAATGAGCAGTTCTTC,CASSFRLALYNEQFF
TRBV7-2,TRBD2,TRBJ2-1,many,17,TGTGCCAGCAGCCCTCCGGAGCGGGGGGCCTCCTACAATGAGCAGTTCTTC,CASSPPERGASYNEQFF
TRBV5-1,NA,TRBJ2-2,NA,15,TGCGCCAGCAGCTTGGCCGTGAGCACCACCGGGGAGCTGTTTTTT,CASSLAVSTTGELFF
TRBV5-1,TRBD1,TRBJ1-3,NA,15,TGCGCCAGCAGCCCCGAGGGGGCGCGTGGAAACACCATATATTTT,CASSPEGARGNTIYF
TRBV5-1,TRBD2,TRBJ2-7,many,15,TGCGCCAGCAGCTCCGGGGGGGCCCTCTCCTACGAGCAGTACTTC,CASSSGGALSYEQYF
TRBV5-5,NA,TRBJ2-4,NA,12,TGTGCCAGCAGCCATGACCCAGGCATTCAGTACTTC,CASSHDPGIQYF
TRBV7-9,NA,TRBJ1-1,few,12,TGTGCCAGCATCCTTATAGATGGGGAAGCTTTCTTT,CASILIDGEAFF
TRBV30,NA,TRBJ1-2,few,12,TGTGCCGGCGGGACGGTTAACTATGGCTACACCTTC,CAGGTVNYGYTF
TRBV18,NA,TRBJ2-1,many,12,TGTGCCAGCTCACCAGATTCTAATGAGCAGTTCTTC,CASSPDSNEQFF
TRBV20-1,NA,TRBJ2-7,many,11,TGCAGTGCTAGAAGCACCTACGAGCAGTACTTC,CSARSTYEQYF
TRBV28,NA,TRBJ1-1,NA,11,TGTGCCAGCAGCTCGACAATTGAAGCTTTCTTT,CASSSTIEAFF
TRBV20-1,TRBD1,TRBJ2-5,many,14,TGCAGTGCTAGAGTAACAGGGGGCAGCAAGACCCAGTACTTC,CSARVTGGSKTQYF
TRBV7-2,TRBD2,TRBJ2-3,many,12,TGTGCCAGCAGGGGAGGGGCGGATACGCAGTATTTT,CASRGGADTQYF
TRBV7-9,NA,TRBJ1-1,many,14,TGTGCCAGCAGCTCAAGACAGACGAACACTGAAGCTTTCTTT,CASSSRQTNTEAFF
TRBV5-1,TRBD2,TRBJ2-7,many,17,TGCGCCAGCAGCTACAACAGCGGGGGGGCTGTTCAGGGCGAGCAGTACTTC,CASSYNSGGAVQGEQYF
TRBV7-2,TRBD2,TRBJ2-1,NA,15,TGTGCCAGCAGCTTCGTAGCGGGAGGGAAGGATGAGCAGTTCTTC,CASSFVAGGKDEQFF
TRBV29-1,NA,TRBJ2-4,NA,11,TGCAGCGGCCGGATGGGAAACATTCAGTACTTC,CSGRMGNIQYF
TRBV12-3/TRBV12-4,TRBD2,TRBJ2-5,few,14,TGTGCCAGCAGTTTACGGGAGGGAAAAGAGACCCAGTACTTC,CASSLREGKETQYF
TRBV7-2,NA,TRBJ1-2,many,16,TGTGCCAGCAGCTTAGCGTGGAGGCGGGAGAACTATGGCTACACCTTC,CASSLAWRRENYGYTF
TRBV4-1,NA,TRBJ2-1,NA,14,TGCGCCAGCAGCCACTCCTCTGCCTACAATGAGCAGTTCTTC,CASSHSSAYNEQFF
TRBV11-2,NA,TRBJ1-1,NA,13,TGTGCCAGCAGCTCCAAACCGAACACTGAAGCTTTCTTT,CASSSKPNTEAFF
TRBV12-3/TRBV12-4,NA,TRBJ2-2,few,14,TGTGCCAGCAGTTTGGTAGGGTACAACGGGGAGCTGTTTTTT,CASSLVGYNGELFF
TRBV30,NA,TRBJ1-2,NA,13,TGTGCCTGGACCCCCCACAGGGACCATGGCTACACCTTC,CAWTPHRDHGYTF
TRBV7-3,TRBD2,TRBJ2-3,few,23,TGTGCCAGTGGGCGCCCGTGGATTAGCGGGCCCCAGGTGGAAGACACTAGCACAGATACGCAGTATTTT,CASGRPWISGPQVEDTSTDTQYF
TRBV20-1,TRBD1,TRBJ1-1,many,14,TGCAGTGCTCATAAGGACAGGTTGAACACTGAAGCTTTCTTT,CSAHKDRLNTEAFF
TRBV4-2,TRBD2,TRBJ2-3,few,15,TGTGCCAGCAGCCCCCCGACTAGCGGGGGAGATACGCAGTATTTT,CASSPPTSGGDTQYF
TRBV12-3/TRBV12-4,NA,TRBJ1-5,many,12,TGTGCCAGCAGCTTCGGGAATCAGCCCCAGCATTTT,CASSFGNQPQHF
TRBV20-1,NA,TRBJ2-7,few,12,TGCAGTGCTAGAGAGCTAGTTCACGAGCAGTACTTC,CSARELVHEQYF
TRBV11-2,TRBD1,TRBJ1-1,few,15,TGTGCCAGCCGAAGACCAGACAGGGGGTTTACTGAAGCTTTCTTT,CASRRPDRGFTEAFF
TRBV7-2,TRBD1,TRBJ1-5,NA,14,TGTGCCAGCAGACACAGGGGGCGACAGCAGCCCCAGCATTTT,CASRHRGRQQPQHF
TRBV3-1,NA,TRBJ1-2,few,14,TGTGCCAGCAGCCAAGTCGGAGGGACTCTAAGCTACACCTTC,CASSQVGGTLSYTF
TRBV6-6,NA,TRBJ2-3,NA,14,TGTGCCAGCAGTTACTCGCAGTTCACAGATACGCAGTATTTT,CASSYSQFTDTQYF
TRBV10-2,NA,TRBJ2-7,NA,13,TGCGCCAGCAGTGAGCTTTGGGGGGCTGGGCAGTACTTC,CASSELWGAGQYF
TRBV30,TRBD1,TRBJ1-1,few,13,TGTGCCTGCGATGGGACAGGGGGCACCGAAGCTTTCTTT,CACDGTGGTEAFF